The source of this T cell receptor beta chain is a study of OX40 agonist ivuxolimab in advanced cancers. At the level of the study: Patients received ivuxolimab, an intravenous treatment, every 2 weeks at 0.01 to 10 mg/kg. Prior therapy, whether anti-PD-1, anti-PD-L1 or anti-CTLA-4, was allowed, and roughly 40% had some.

Assay used: immunoSEQ multiplex PCR; TCRdb lists only in-frame clones, some missing. The sample consists of around 66,000 clones, 70% to 90% of them appearing once. Trimming stripped 4 bases from V and 9 bases from J, with 31 bases between. This CDR3 contains 19 residues. Germline V gene lookup returns CDR1 KGHSH and CDR2 LQKENI. Study results and caveats: Those patients achieving a partial response at 0.1-3.0 mg/kg showed among the lowest clonal expansion. The average count of expanded clones was higher among CD8+ T cells than among CD4+.

Concerning this clone itself: Its target is not known.

The chain combines TRBV18 with TRBJ1-5; tentative D call: TRBD1 (5 bases). The sequence derives from an adult with an advanced solid tumor such as melanoma, head and neck, liver or kidney cancer. The sample in question was CD4+ or CD8+ T cells sorted from blood, obtained in a trial of the OX40 agonist ivuxolimab. The CDR3 sequence: CASSRSGGTGGDLRVPQHF. The CDR3 DNA is TGTGCCAGCTCACGAAGCGGCGGGACGGGCGGGGACCTTCGTGTGCCCCAGCATTTT. Variable domain in full (rest from reference TRBV18 and TRBJ1-5): NAGVMQNPRHLVRRRGQEARLRCSPMKGHSHVYWYRQLPEEGLKFMVYLQKENIIDESGMPKERFSAEFPKEGPSILRIQQVVRGDSAAYFCASSRSGGTGGDLRVPQHFGDGTRLSIL.